The TCR beta chain under discussion was sequenced for a study of CDR3 diversity in severe acne. In TCRdb, the PCR reads were re-called with MiXCR into one record per CDR3 protein. The table has about 100,000 distinct CDR3 sequences, roughly half seen once; the top ten hold around 12%. The CDR3 sequence is 11 residues long. Germline V lookup: CDR1 DFQATT, CDR2 SNEGSKA (reference sequence). V was cut by 0 bases and J by 7 bases, with 7 bases left in between. The V and J genes are TRBV20-1 and TRBJ2-7; D is ambiguous. The sample consisted of blood. This clonotype was sampled from a male donor with acne. In DNA form, the CDR3 reads TGCAGTGCTAGAGATATGGGGGAGCAGTACTTC. Amino acid sequence: CSARDMGEQYF.